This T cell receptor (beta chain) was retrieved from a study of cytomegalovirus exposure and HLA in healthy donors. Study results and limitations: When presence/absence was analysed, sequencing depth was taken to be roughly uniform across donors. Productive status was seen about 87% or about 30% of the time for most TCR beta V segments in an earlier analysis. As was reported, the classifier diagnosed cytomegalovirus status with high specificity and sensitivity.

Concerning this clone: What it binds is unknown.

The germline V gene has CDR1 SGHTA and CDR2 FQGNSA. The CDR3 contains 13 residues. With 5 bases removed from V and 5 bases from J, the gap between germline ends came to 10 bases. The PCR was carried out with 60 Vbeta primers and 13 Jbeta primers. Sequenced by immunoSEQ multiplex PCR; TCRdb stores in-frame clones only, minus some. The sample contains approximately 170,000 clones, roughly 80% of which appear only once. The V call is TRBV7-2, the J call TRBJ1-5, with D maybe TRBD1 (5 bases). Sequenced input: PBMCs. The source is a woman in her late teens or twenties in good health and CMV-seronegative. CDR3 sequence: CASSLDRDQPQHF. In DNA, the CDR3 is TGTGCCAGCAGCCTCGACAGAGATCAGCCCCAGCATTTT.